This entry lists 9 T cell receptor beta chains sequenced from one sample in a study of a mutant IDH1 vaccine in newly diagnosed glioma. Time point specified: week 35, safety follow-up. Each dose delivered 300 ug of mutant IDH1 20-mer peptide subcutaneously with imiquimod. The protocol was immunoSEQ multiplex PCR, while the TCRdb copy is restricted to in-frame clones and leaves out a portion. The sample comprises tens of thousands of clones, about 76% of which are singletons, and approximately 8% rests with the top ten. The antigens for these receptors are not known. The source was PBMCs, collected from a glioma patient whose treatment included an IDH1 peptide vaccine. Receptors were obtained from a man aged 45-65 years with glioma.

This clone has just a few counts. The V gene is TRBV11-3, the J gene TRBJ1-1, with D perhaps TRBD1 (5 bases). V was clipped by 4 bases and J by 5 bases, with 11 bases between them. Germline values: CDR1 SGHNT, CDR2 YENEEA. The CDR3 covers 13 residues. CDR3 bases: TGTGCCAGCAGCTCCGCGGGGGGGACTGAAGCTTTCTTT. Translating gives CASSSAGGTEAFF.

The gene calls are TRBV19 and TRBJ2-2; D is perhaps TRBD2 (6 bases). The V end was cut by 8 bases, the J end by 2 bases, with 12 bases between. Germline V CDR1 and CDR2: LNHDA, SQIVND (reference sequence). The CDR3 consists of 14 residues. In DNA form, the CDR3 reads TGTGCCAGTCAGTGGGGGGATAACACCGGGGAGCTGTTTTTT. It codes for CASQWGDNTGELFF.

In DNA form, the CDR3 reads TGTGCCAGCAGTGGGACTAGCGGGGCAGGAGATACGCAGTATTTT. Its protein is CASSGTSGAGDTQYF. The chain couples TRBV25-1 to TRBJ2-3; 12 positions agree with TRBD2. The CDR3 totals 15 residues. Germline V CDR1 and CDR2: MGHDK, SYGVNS. V lost 4 bases to trimming and J lost 5 bases; unmatched junction nucleotides: 4. The complete variable domain, with remaining parts taken from reference TRBV25-1 and TRBJ2-3, reads EADIYQTPRYLVIGTGKKITLECSQTMGHDKMYWYQQDPGMELHLIHYSYGVNSTEKGDLSSESTVSRIRTEHFPLTLESARPSHTSQYLCASSGTSGAGDTQYFGPGTRLTVL.

CDR3 residues: CASSSYRDNGYTF. In DNA, the CDR3 is TGTGCCAGCAGCTCGTACAGGGATAACGGCTACACCTTC. This chain links TRBV7-9 with TRBJ1-2, with a tentative D call TRBD1 (6 bases). The V and J ends lost 4 bases and 8 bases respectively, with 14 bases between them. Per germline, CDR1 SEHNR and CDR2 FQNEAQ (reference sequence). CDR3 length equals 13 residues.

J is TRBJ1-1 and V is TRBV6-5, with TRBD1 matching 7 bases. Germline V gives CDR1 MNHEY, CDR2 SVGAGI. CDR3 length: 12 residues. V shed 6 bases and J 5 bases; nucleotides not matched to a gene: 3. The DNA of the CDR3 is TGTGCCAGCAGCCCGGGACAGACTGAAGCTTTCTTT. This sequence encodes CASSPGQTEAFF.

The chain has TRBV18 and TRBJ1-1; no firm D call. The CDR3 is made up of 13 amino acids. V lost 1 base, J lost 0 bases, and 3 bases lay in between. Germline V gene data show CDR1 as KGHSH and CDR2 as LQKENI. The CDR3 DNA reads as TGTGCCAGCTCACCACTGGTGAACACTGAAGCTTTCTTT. Translating it yields CASSPLVNTEAFF.

The chain recombines TRBV9 with TRBJ1-1; D may be TRBD1 (6 bases). This CDR3 is 14 amino acids long. V shed 8 bases and J shed 3 bases, with 17 bases lying between them. CDR1 is SGDLS and CDR2 is YYNGEE in the germline V gene. The CDR3 sequence is CASNRGGTDTEAFF. The CDR3 coding sequence is TGTGCCAGTAATCGCGGGGGCACGGACACTGAAGCTTTCTTT.

The chain has TRBV11-3 and TRBJ1-4; D is unresolved. The CDR3 spans 13 residues. Germline V lookup: CDR1 SGHNT, CDR2 YENEEA. Trimming took 5 bases from V and 5 from J, leaving 9 bases between them. The CDR3: CASSPQRNEKLFF. Here the CDR3 DNA reads TGTGCCAGCAGCCCCCAAAGAAATGAAAAACTGTTTTTT.

This chain joins TRBV18 and TRBJ1-1; no definite D call. Germline V CDR1 and CDR2: KGHSH, LQKENI. Trimming left V 0 bases short and J 9 bases short, with 17 bases between. The CDR3 covers 15 residues. The CDR3 is CASSPPSGVSAQAFF. The CDR3 region has the DNA TGTGCCAGCTCACCACCCTCCGGGGTTAGCGCGCAAGCTTTCTTT.